This entry lists 9 T cell receptor beta chains sequenced from one sample in a study of Ad26.COV2.S vaccination and SARS-CoV-2 variants. Treatment given: about 20 received Ad26.COV2.S at low or high dose, single or two shots; about five received placebo; per-sample allocation not given. Sampling was performed 63 days after the first vaccine or placebo injection. Some clones are missing from TCRdb's copy, which holds only in-frame ones; the method was immunoSEQ multiplex PCR. The data show hundreds of thousands of clones, roughly 90% seen once. Sample: peripheral blood, taken in a trial of Ad26.COV2.S vaccine versus placebo. The receptor set was obtained from a person aged 18-65 years who received the Ad26.COV2.S COVID-19 vaccine or a placebo.

The J gene is TRBJ1-1, the V gene TRBV7-2; D not certain. Germline V lookup: CDR1 SGHTA, CDR2 FQGNSA. This CDR3 comprises 13 residues. Trimming removed 3 bases at V and 3 bases at J, with 8 bases between. CDR3 residues: CASSLVWDTEAFF. The CDR3 region has the DNA TGTGCCAGCAGCTTGGTATGGGACACTGAAGCTTTCTTT.

The chain has TRBV11-2 and TRBJ2-7; D is possibly TRBD2 (6 bases). V lost 1 base and J 2 bases, leaving 18 bases between the germline ends. CDR3 size: 17 residues. Germline-derived CDR1 and CDR2 are SGHAT and FQNNGV. CDR3 bases: TGTGCCAGCAGCTTAGGTTCGGGAATAGCGGAAACCTACGAGCAGTACTTC. Translating gives CASSLGSGIAETYEQYF. Complete variable domain (other parts from reference TRBV11-2 and TRBJ2-7): EAGVAQSPRYKIIEKRQSVAFWCNPISGHATLYWYQQILGQGPKLLIQFQNNGVVDDSQLPKDRFSAERLKGVDSTLKIQPAKLEDSAVYLCASSLGSGIAETYEQYFGPGTRLTVT.

The table lists this clone with a count of one. The chain uses TRBV7-9 and TRBJ2-3, with TRBD1 matching 8 bases. J gave up 0 bases and V 11 bases, and 13 bases lay outside the gene matches. Germline assignment: CDR1 SEHNR and CDR2 FQNEAQ (reference sequence). This CDR3 region has 16 residues. The CDR3 protein is CAGETGDWRSTDTQYF. CDR3 coding DNA: TGTGCCGGGGAGACAGGGGACTGGAGGAGCACAGATACGCAGTATTTT.

The CDR3 DNA follows: TGCAGCGTTGAAACGAGACAGGGCGAGGGCGAGCAGTACTTC. This codes for CSVETRQGEGEQYF. The chain carries TRBV29-1 and TRBJ2-7; 7 nucleotides agree with TRBD1. V dropped 2 bases and J dropped 6; count of bases not matched to a gene: 10. This CDR3 region has 14 residues. Germline values: CDR1 SQVTM, CDR2 ANQGSEA.

This chain joins TRBV7-2 and TRBJ2-1; 12 nucleotides line up with TRBD2. This CDR3 comprises 17 residues. Germline V gene sequence: CDR1 SGHTA, CDR2 FQGNSA. V was pared by 5 bases and J by 3 bases, with 8 bases of the junction left unmatched. CDR3 DNA: TGTGCCAGCAGCCCAACCCGACTAGCGGGGGTCTACAATGAGCAGTTCTTC. It translates to CASSPTRLAGVYNEQFF.

V gene TRBV19 combines with J gene TRBJ1-5, with D maybe TRBD1 (5 bases). From germline, CDR1 is LNHDA and CDR2 SQIVND (reference sequence). CDR3 size: 15 residues. Trimming removed 5 bases at V and 7 bases at J, with 18 bases between. CDR3 in amino acids: CASSLGGGWEQPQHF. CDR3 nucleotide sequence: TGTGCCAGTAGTCTCGGTGGGGGATGGGAACAGCCCCAGCATTTT. The full variable domain, rest sourced from reference TRBV19 and TRBJ1-5, is DGGITQSPKYLFRKEGQNVTLSCEQNLNHDAMYWYRQDPGQGLRLIYYSQIVNDFQKGDIAEGYSVSREKKESFPLTVTSAQKNPTAFYLCASSLGGGWEQPQHFGDGTRLSIL.

This sequence joins TRBV10-2 and TRBJ1-5; D ambiguous. Germline CDR1 and CDR2: WSHSY and SAAADI. V gave up 0 bases and J gave up 6 bases, with 9 bases separating them. This CDR3 is 14 amino acids long. The CDR3 here is CASSESDAAQPQHF. The CDR3 DNA follows: TGCGCCAGCAGTGAGTCCGACGCAGCTCAGCCCCAGCATTTT.

V and J are TRBV30 and TRBJ2-2; 7 bases match TRBD1. With 3 bases clipped from V and 7 bases from J, the junction kept 5 bases outside the gene matches. CDR1 and CDR2 (germline): GTSNPN, SVGIG (reference sequence). This CDR3 comprises 13 residues. CDR3: CAWSLQGDGELFF. The CDR3 DNA reads TGTGCCTGGAGCCTCCAGGGGGACGGGGAGCTGTTTTTT. The whole variable domain, remainder taken from reference TRBV30 and TRBJ2-2, is SQTIHQWPATLVQPVGSPLSLECTVEGTSNPNLYWYRQAAGRGLQLLFYSVGIGQISSEVPQNLSASRPQDRQFILSSKKLLLSDSGFYLCAWSLQGDGELFFGEGSRLTVL.

This sequence joins TRBV29-1 and TRBJ2-7; D might be TRBD1 (6 bases). Germline assignment: CDR1 SQVTM and CDR2 ANQGSEA. V was clipped by 8 bases and J by 2 bases, with 16 bases between them. The CDR3 sequence is 13 residues long. CDR3 in amino acids: CSFSTGSPYEQYF. Written as DNA, the CDR3 is TGCAGCTTCTCCACAGGGTCCCCCTACGAGCAGTACTTC.